One TCR beta chain is described in this entry. Its target is unknown. The read finishes 3 residues shy of the CDR3 end, and the germline J gene is used to complete it. This specimen belongs to a study of T cells in women clearing cervical HPV infection. Study details: Case blood was drawn a median around 150 days after lesion detection. Study-level findings and limits: Controls had more TRBV6-7 (approximately 0.15%) than cases (about 0.11%).

This CDR3 region has 16 residues. The germline V gene encodes CDR1 SQVTM and CDR2 ANQGSEA. The junction had 12 bases not matched to a gene; V was cut back by 4 bases and J by 1 base. Only in-frame clones appear in the TCRdb table, and some are missing; sequencing was by immunoSEQ multiplex PCR. Recorded for this sample: about 26,000 clones. The source is a woman between 18 and 70 years old with a cervical HPV16 infection that either progressed to CIN3+ or cleared (not recorded which). This chain links TRBV29-1 with TRBJ1-2; 7 nucleotides agree with TRBD1. The specimen sequenced was blood buffy coat. The sequenced part of the CDR3 DNA is TGCAGCGTTGTTATGGCGGCAGGGGGTTATAACTATGGC. Its translation: CSVVMAAGGYNYG. From start to end, the CDR3 is CSVVMAAGGYNYGYTF.